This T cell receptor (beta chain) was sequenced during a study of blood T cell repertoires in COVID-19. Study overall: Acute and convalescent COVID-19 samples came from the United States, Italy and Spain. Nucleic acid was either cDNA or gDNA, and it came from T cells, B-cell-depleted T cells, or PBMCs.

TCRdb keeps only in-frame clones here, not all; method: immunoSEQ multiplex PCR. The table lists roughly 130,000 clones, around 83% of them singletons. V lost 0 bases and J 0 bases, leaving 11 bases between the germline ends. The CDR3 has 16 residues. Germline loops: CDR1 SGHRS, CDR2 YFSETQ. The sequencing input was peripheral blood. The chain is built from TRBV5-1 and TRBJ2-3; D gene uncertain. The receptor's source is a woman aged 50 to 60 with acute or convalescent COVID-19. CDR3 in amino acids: CASSLENSFSTDTQYF. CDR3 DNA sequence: TGCGCCAGCAGCTTGGAAAACAGCTTTAGCACAGATACGCAGTATTTT. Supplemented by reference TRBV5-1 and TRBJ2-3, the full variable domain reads KAGVTQTPRYLIKTRGQQVTLSCSPISGHRSVSWYQQTPGQGLQFLFEYFSETQRNKGNFPGRFSGRQFSNSRSEMNVSTLELGDSALYLCASSLENSFSTDTQYFGPGTRLTVL.